This entry concerns a single TCR beta chain. The antigen remains unidentified. This CDR3 region has 15 residues. CDR1 GTSNPN and CDR2 SVGIG come from the germline V gene (reference sequence). TCRdb reworked the 5' RACE reads into one entry per CDR3 protein, no DNA. The sample data list approximately 400,000 distinct CDR3 sequences. The data stem from a study of monozygotic twins with inflammatory bowel disease. General study findings and limits: IBD-affected twins scored below their healthy co-twins in TCRbeta diversity (inverse Simpson).

Input material: blood. This receptor was taken from a human donor with ulcerative colitis or Crohn's disease, or a healthy co-twin of an affected twin (not recorded which). The V and J genes are TRBV30 and TRBJ2-2; without DNA, the TCRdb call of TRBD1 cannot be checked. The CDR3: CAWTPGGSYTGELFF.